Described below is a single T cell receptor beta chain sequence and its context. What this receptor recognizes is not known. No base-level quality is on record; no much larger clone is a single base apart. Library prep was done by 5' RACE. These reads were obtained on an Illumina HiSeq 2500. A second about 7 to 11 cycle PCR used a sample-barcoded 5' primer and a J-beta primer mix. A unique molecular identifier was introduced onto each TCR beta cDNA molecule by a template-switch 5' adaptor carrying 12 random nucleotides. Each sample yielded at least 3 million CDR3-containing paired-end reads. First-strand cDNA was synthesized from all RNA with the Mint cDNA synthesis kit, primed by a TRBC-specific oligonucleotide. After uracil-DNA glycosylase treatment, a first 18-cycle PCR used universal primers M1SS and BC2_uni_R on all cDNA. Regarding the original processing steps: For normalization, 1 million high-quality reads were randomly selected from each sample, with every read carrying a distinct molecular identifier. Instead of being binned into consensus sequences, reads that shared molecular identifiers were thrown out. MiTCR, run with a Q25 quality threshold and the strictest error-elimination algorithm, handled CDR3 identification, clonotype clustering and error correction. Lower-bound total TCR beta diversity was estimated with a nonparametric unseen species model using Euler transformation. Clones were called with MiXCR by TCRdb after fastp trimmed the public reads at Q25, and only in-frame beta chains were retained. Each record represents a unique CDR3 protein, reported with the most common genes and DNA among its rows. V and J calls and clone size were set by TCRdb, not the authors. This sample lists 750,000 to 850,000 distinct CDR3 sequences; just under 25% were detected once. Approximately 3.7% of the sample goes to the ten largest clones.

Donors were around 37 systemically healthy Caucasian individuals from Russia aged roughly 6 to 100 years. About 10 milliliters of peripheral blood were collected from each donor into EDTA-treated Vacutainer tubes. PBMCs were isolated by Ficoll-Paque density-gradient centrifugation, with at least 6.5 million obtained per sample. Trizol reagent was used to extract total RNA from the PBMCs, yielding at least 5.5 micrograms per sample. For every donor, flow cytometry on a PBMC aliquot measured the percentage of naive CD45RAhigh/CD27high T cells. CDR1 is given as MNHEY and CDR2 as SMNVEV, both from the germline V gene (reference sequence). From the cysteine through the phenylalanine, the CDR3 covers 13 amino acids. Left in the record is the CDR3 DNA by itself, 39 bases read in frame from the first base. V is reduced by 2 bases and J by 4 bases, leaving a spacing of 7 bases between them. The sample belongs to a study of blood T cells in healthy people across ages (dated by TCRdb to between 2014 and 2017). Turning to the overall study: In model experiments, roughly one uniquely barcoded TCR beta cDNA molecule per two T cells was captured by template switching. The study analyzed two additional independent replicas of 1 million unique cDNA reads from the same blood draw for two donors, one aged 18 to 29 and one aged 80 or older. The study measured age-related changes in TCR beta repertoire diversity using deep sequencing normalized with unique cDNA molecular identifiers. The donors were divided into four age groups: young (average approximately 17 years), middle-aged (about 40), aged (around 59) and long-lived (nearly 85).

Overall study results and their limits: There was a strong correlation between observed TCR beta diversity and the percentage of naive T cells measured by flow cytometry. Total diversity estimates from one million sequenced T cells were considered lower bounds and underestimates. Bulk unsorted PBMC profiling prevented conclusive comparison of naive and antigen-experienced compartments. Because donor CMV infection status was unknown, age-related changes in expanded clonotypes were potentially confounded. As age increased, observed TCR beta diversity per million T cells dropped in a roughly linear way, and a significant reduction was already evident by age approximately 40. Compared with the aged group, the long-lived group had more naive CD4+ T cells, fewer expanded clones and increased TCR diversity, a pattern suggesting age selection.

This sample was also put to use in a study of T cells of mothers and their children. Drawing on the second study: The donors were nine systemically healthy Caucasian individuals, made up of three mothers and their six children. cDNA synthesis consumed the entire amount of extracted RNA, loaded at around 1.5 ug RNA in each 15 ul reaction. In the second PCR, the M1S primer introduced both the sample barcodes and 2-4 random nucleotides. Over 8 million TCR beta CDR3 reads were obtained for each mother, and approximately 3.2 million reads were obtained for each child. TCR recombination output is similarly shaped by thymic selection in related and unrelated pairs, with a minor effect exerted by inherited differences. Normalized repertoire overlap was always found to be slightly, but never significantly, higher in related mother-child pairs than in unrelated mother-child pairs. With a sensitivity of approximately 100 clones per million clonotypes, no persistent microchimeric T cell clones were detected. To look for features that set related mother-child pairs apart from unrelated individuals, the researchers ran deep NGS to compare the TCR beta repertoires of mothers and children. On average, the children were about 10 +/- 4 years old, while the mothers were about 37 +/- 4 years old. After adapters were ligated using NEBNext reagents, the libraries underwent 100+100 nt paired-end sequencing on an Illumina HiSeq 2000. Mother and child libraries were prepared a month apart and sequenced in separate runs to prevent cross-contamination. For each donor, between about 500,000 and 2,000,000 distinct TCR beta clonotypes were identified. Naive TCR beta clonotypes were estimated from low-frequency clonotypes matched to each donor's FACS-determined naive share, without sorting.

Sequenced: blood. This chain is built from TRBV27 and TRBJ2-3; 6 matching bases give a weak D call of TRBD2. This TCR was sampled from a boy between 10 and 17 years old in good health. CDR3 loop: CASSLAGPDTQYF. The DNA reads TGTGCCAGCAGTTTAGCGGGGCCAGATACGCAGTATTTT.